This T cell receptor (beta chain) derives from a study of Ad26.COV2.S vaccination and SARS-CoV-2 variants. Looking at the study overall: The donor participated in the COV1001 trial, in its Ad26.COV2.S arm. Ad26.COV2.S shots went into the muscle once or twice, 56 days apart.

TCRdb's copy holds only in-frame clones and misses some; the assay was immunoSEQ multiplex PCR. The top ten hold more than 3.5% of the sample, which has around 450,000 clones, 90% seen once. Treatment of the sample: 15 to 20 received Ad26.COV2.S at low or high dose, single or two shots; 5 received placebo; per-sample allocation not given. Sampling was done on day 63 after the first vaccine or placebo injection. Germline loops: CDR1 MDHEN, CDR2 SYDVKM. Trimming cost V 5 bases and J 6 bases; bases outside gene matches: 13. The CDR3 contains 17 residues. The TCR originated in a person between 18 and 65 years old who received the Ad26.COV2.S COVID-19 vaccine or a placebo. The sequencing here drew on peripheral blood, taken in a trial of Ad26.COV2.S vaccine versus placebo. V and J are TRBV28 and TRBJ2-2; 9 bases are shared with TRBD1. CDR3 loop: CASSTPRTGDLAGELFF. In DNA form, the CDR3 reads TGTGCCAGCAGTACACCTCGGACAGGGGATTTGGCCGGGGAGCTGTTTTTT.